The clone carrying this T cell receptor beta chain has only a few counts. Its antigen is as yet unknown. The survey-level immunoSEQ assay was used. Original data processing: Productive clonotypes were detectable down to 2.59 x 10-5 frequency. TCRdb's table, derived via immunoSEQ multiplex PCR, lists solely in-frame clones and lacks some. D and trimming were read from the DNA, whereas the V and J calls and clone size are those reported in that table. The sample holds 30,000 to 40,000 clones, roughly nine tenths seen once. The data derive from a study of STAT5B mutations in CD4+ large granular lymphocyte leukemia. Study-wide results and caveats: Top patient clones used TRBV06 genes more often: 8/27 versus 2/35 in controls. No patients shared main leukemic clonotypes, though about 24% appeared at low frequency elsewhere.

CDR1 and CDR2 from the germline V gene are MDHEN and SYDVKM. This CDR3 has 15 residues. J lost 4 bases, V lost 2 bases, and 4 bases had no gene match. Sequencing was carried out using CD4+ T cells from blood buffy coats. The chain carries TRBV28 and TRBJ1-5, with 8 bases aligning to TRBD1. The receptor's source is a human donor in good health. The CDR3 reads CASSLADRANQPQHF. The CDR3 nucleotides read TGTGCCAGCAGTTTAGCGGACAGGGCAAATCAGCCCCAGCATTTT.